Each of the 5 T cell receptor beta chains below was sequenced from the same sample in a study of monozygotic twins with inflammatory bowel disease. After re-calling the 5' RACE reads, TCRdb lists one entry per CDR3 protein, DNA absent. The sample includes 300,000 to 400,000 distinct CDR3 sequences. Sequencing was performed on blood. The receptors here all came from a human donor with ulcerative colitis or Crohn's disease, or a healthy co-twin of an affected twin (not recorded which).

The chain has TRBV5-1 and TRBJ2-1; TCRdb indicates TRBD1, and absent DNA this call remains unverified. Looked up from germline, CDR1 is SGHRS and CDR2 is YFSETQ. CDR3 size: 16 residues. CDR3 region: CASSLGRDRVADEQFF.

This rearrangement joins TRBV4-1 to TRBJ1-5; lacking DNA, the TRBD1 call made by TCRdb goes unchecked. This CDR3 has 17 amino acids. Germline values: CDR1 MGHRA, CDR2 YSYEKL. The CDR3 spells CASSQHLGQGHNQPQHF.

The chain uses TRBV27 and TRBJ2-1; TCRdb gives TRBD1 as the D gene, but with no DNA this cannot be confirmed. The germline CDR1 and CDR2 sequences are MNHEY and SMNVEV (reference sequence). There are 18 residues in the CDR3. The CDR3 protein is CASSPSAHPGTGHNEQFF.

The CDR3 loop is CSAKSRGQPQHF. This chain uses TRBV20-1 with TRBJ1-5; TCRdb reports TRBD1, a call that lacks DNA to check it against. CDR3 length: 12 residues. In germline, CDR1 is DFQATT, CDR2 SNEGSKA (reference sequence).

This chain connects TRBV29-1 to TRBJ2-7; TCRdb selects TRBD1, and the lack of DNA leaves this call unchecked. Germline V gene data show CDR1 as SQVTM and CDR2 as ANQGSEA. The CDR3 has 14 residues. The CDR3: CSVEWGRDSYEQYF.